This T cell receptor (beta chain) was identified in a study of T cells after yellow fever vaccination. TCRdb called the 5' RACE reads again in MiXCR, with one record for every CDR3 protein. The data show about 260,000 distinct CDR3 sequences, about 5.2% seen once. In its sample, this clonotype was seen a few times. The germline V gene has CDR1 SGHTA and CDR2 FQGNSA. This CDR3 spans 14 amino acids. Trimming took off 4 bases at V and 5 bases at J, with 14 bases between the two ends. The starting material was CD4+ T cells sorted from PBMCs, obtained on the day of the yellow fever booster vaccination. The V call is TRBV7-2, the J call TRBJ2-5; no reliable D call. This receptor was taken from a man aged 18 to 29 who received the YFV17D yellow fever vaccine. The DNA for the CDR3 is TGTGCCAGCAGCTCGCTAGTGAGAGATGAGACCCAGTACTTC. Translation gives CASSSLVRDETQYF.